This TCR beta chain was sequenced during a study of tumor-infiltrating lymphocytes in primary liver carcinoma. In addition to blood RNA drawn from unsorted whole blood, germline DNA was extracted. Trimming left V 6 bases short and J 7 bases short, with 13 bases between. The germline V gene encodes CDR1 LGHNA and CDR2 YSLEER. This CDR3 has 13 amino acids. From around 500 ng of total RNA, TCR beta-specific cDNA was reverse-transcribed using a constant-region primer. Generation of the TCR beta libraries relied on three nested multiplex PCR rounds using slightly modified ARM-PCR. The first two PCR rounds used TRBV1-TRBV30 primers with a Cbeta primer, approximately 9 cycles each. TCRdb passed the multiplex PCR reads through MiXCR, listing each CDR3 protein once. The table records hundreds of thousands of distinct CDR3 sequences, about 50% of them present only once.

The rearrangement uses TRBV4-3 and TRBJ2-1, with D possibly TRBD2 on 5 matching bases. Specimen: peripheral blood. The clonotype originates from a woman in her thirties with primary liver carcinoma and hepatitis B virus infection. The CDR3 region is CASRNLRVNEQFF. Here the CDR3 DNA reads TGCGCCAGCAGGAACTTGAGGGTTAATGAGCAGTTCTTC.